These 5 T cell receptor beta chains were sequenced from one sample in a study of T-cell reconstitution after alpha-beta-depleted transplantation in children. Unique molecular identifiers were built into the TCRbeta library. TCRdb re-derived calls from the PCR reads in MiXCR, one entry per CDR3 protein. The data show fewer than 250,000 distinct CDR3 sequences, roughly 8% seen once. This material consisted of PBMCs, mostly from graft donor cells, taken 180 days after TCRalphabeta/CD19-depleted stem cell transplant. The receptors stem from a male patient between 5 and 17 years old who had a stem cell transplant for acute lymphoblastic leukemia, so the T cells may come from the graft donor.

This clonotype was detected ten times or more. The chain employs TRBV15 and TRBJ1-2; 9 nucleotides line up with TRBD1. V was clipped by 3 bases and J by 6 bases; unmatched bases: 14. Per the germline V gene, CDR1 is LNHNV and CDR2 is YYDKDF (reference sequence). The CDR3 extends over 17 amino acids. The CDR3 DNA sequence: TGTGCCACCAGCAGCGACTTGCACGGGACAGGGAGGAATGGCTACACCTTC. It specifies CATSSDLHGTGRNGYTF.

This clonotype was seen at least ten times. CDR3 in DNA: TGTGCCAGCAGCGTAGAGGGAGGGTCAAAGGGCCAAGAGACCCAGTACTTC. Translating it yields CASSVEGGSKGQETQYF. V gene TRBV9 combines with J gene TRBJ2-5, with TRBD2 identical over 7 bases. V lost 0 bases, J lost 1 base, and 9 bases stayed unmatched. CDR3 length: 17 residues. CDR1 is SGDLS and CDR2 is YYNGEE in the germline V gene.

This clonotype was counted ten times or more. The chain joins TRBV5-1 to TRBJ2-1; 8 positions agree with TRBD1. The CDR3 is made up of 18 amino acids. Unmatched junction bases numbered 13, after V lost 1 base and J lost 4 bases. Germline lookup yields CDR1 SGHRS and CDR2 YFSETQ. This chain's CDR3 is CASSLLAGQGKEYNEQFF. DNA of the CDR3: TGCGCCAGCAGCTTGCTCGCCGGACAGGGAAAGGAATACAATGAGCAGTTCTTC. Supplemented by reference TRBV5-1 and TRBJ2-1, the full variable domain reads KAGVTQTPRYLIKTRGQQVTLSCSPISGHRSVSWYQQTPGQGLQFLFEYFSETQRNKGNFPGRFSGRQFSNSRSEMNVSTLELGDSALYLCASSLLAGQGKEYNEQFFGPGTRLTVL.

As regards this clonotype: This may be a read error, as it is one base from a much larger clone. The chain combines TRBV7-2 with TRBJ2-1, with D maybe TRBD2 (6 bases). Germline V CDR1 and CDR2: SGHTA, FQGNSA. The CDR3 consists of 15 residues. Trimming shortened V by 0 bases and J by 13 bases, and 19 bases separated the two germline ends. The CDR3 DNA sequence: TGTGCCAGCAGCTTAGCGAATAGCGGAAGGGGTGACCAGTTCTTC. Translated, it gives CASSLANSGRGDQFF.

The table lists this clonotype with many counts. The chain has TRBV2 and TRBJ2-1; 13 bases agree with TRBD2. CDR1 is SNHLY and CDR2 is FYNNEI in the germline V gene. V lost 5 bases and J lost 9; bases outside the gene matches: 7. The CDR3 is made up of 15 amino acids. CDR3 DNA: TGTGCCAGCAGTCCGGGACTAGCGGGAAGAGGTGAGCAGTTCTTC. This gives the protein CASSPGLAGRGEQFF.